The 9 T cell receptor beta chains presented below share a single source sample, sequenced in a study of blood T cell repertoires in COVID-19. Sequencing used immunoSEQ multiplex PCR; TCRdb keeps in-frame clones, though not all of them. This sample carries about 230,000 clones, 83% of them seen once, and the ten largest clones take less than 8%. Sequencing was done on a sample of peripheral blood. These receptors were obtained from a woman aged 50 to 60 with acute or convalescent COVID-19.

The V gene is TRBV4-1, the J gene TRBJ2-1, with TRBD1 as a possible D gene (5 bases). The CDR3 sequence is 15 residues long. V dropped 4 bases and J dropped 0 bases, with 10 bases sitting between them. Germline V gives CDR1 MGHRA, CDR2 YSYEKL. Here the CDR3 reads CASSRLGASYNEQFF. For the CDR3, the DNA is TGCGCCAGCAGCCGTTTAGGGGCCTCCTACAATGAGCAGTTCTTC.

The V call is TRBV11-2, the J call TRBJ1-3, with 7 nucleotides matching TRBD1. Germline CDR1 reads SGHAT; CDR2 reads FQNNGV. The CDR3 is made up of 16 amino acids. V was pared by 5 bases and J by 7 bases, with 14 bases of the junction left unmatched. CDR3 bases: TGTGCCAGCAGCCCGAGGCCCGACAGGGAAGGGAACACCATATATTTT. Its protein product is CASSPRPDREGNTIYF.

The V and J genes are TRBV5-4 and TRBJ1-6, with 10 bases matching TRBD1. There are 16 residues in the CDR3. V lost 3 bases and J lost 2; bases outside the gene matches: 2. Germline CDR1 SGHNT, CDR2 YYREEE (reference sequence). DNA for the CDR3: TGTGCCAGCAGCTCGACAGGGGGCACCTATAATTCACCCCTCCACTTT. Its protein is CASSSTGGTYNSPLHF.

The rearrangement joins TRBV28 to TRBJ2-1, with 10 bases aligning to TRBD2. V trimming: 5 bases; J trimming: 3 bases; junction bases outside the gene matches: 7. The germline V gene encodes CDR1 MDHEN and CDR2 SYDVKM. This CDR3 has 16 residues. The CDR3 sequence is CASSLNSGGIYNEQFF. CDR3 nucleotides: TGTGCCAGCAGTCTAAATAGCGGGGGGATCTACAATGAGCAGTTCTTC. The full variable domain, with the rest looked up from reference TRBV28 and TRBJ2-1, is DVKVTQSSRYLVKRTGEKVFLECVQDMDHENMFWYRQDPGLGLRLIYFSYDVKMKEKGDIPEGYSVSREKKERFSLILESASTNQTSMYLCASSLNSGGIYNEQFFGPGTRLTVL.

This clone was counted only a few times. The V call is TRBV6-6, the J call TRBJ1-5; D gene unclear. V lost 9 bases and J lost 0, with 12 bases in between. Germline V gene lookup returns CDR1 MNHNY and CDR2 SVGAGI (reference sequence). This CDR3 has 14 amino acids. CDR3 sequence (DNA): TGTGCCAGTTTGAGCCGGGGTAGCAATCAGCCCCAGCATTTT. This sequence encodes CASLSRGSNQPQHF.

This clone was seen once. The chain is built from TRBV5-6 and TRBJ1-2; weak D call: TRBD1 (6 bases). V lost 0 bases and J lost 0, with 9 bases in between. Germline V gives CDR1 SGHDT, CDR2 YYEEEE. The CDR3 totals 15 residues. The CDR3 DNA follows: TGTGCCAGCAGCTTGGGGACAGCGGCTAACTATGGCTACACCTTC. Amino acids: CASSLGTAANYGYTF.

This clone occurred many times. The chain links TRBV7-9 to TRBJ1-2, with TRBD1 as a possible D gene (6 bases). Trimming removed 1 base at V and 14 bases at J, with 14 bases between. The CDR3 has 12 residues. CDR1 SEHNR and CDR2 FQNEAQ come from the germline V gene (reference sequence). DNA for the CDR3: TGTGCCAGCAGCTTAGGGGAAGGACAGTGGACCTTC. Its protein product is CASSLGEGQWTF.

V and J are TRBV4-1 and TRBJ2-2; 8 bases map to TRBD2. Germline CDR1 reads MGHRA; CDR2 reads YSYEKL. The V gene end was trimmed by 4 bases and the J gene end by 5 bases; junction bases not matched to a gene: 0. This CDR3 contains 13 residues. The CDR3 spells CASSRGGTGELFF. CDR3 coding DNA: TGCGCCAGCAGCCGCGGGGGGACCGGGGAGCTGTTTTTT.

The chain is built from TRBV5-4 and TRBJ2-7, with TRBD2 identical over 7 bases. The CDR3 is 16 amino acids. J was trimmed by 1 base and V by 4 bases; bases with no gene match: 11. CDR1 and CDR2 from the germline V gene are SGHNT and YYREEE (reference sequence). The CDR3 region has the DNA TGTGCCAGCAGCCCGGCAGGCGGGAGTTCTTCCTACGAGCAGTACTTC. Amino acids: CASSPAGGSSSYEQYF.